This T cell receptor beta chain appears in the sequencing data of a study of identical twins' blood T cells. TCRdb redid the calling of the 5' RACE reads with MiXCR, one entry per CDR3 protein. The top ten hold around 5.6% of the sample, which has hundreds of thousands of distinct CDR3 sequences, more than 25% seen once. The CDR3 is 13 amino acids. V was cut by 6 bases and J by 7 bases, with 18 bases left in between. CDR1 is GTSNPN, CDR2 SVGIG, per germline (reference sequence). This clonotype was counted only a few times. The gene calls are TRBV30 and TRBJ1-2; D gene ambiguous. The sequence was collected from a woman aged 18 to 49 in good health. The sample taken for sequencing was PBMCs. The chain's CDR3 is CACRRLGGFGYTF. As DNA, the CDR3 is TGTGCCTGCAGGAGGTTGGGTGGGTTTGGCTACACCTTC. The entire variable domain, with the rest obtained from reference TRBV30 and TRBJ1-2, is as follows: SQTIHQWPATLVQPVGSPLSLECTVEGTSNPNLYWYRQAAGRGLQLLFYSVGIGQISSEVPQNLSASRPQDRQFILSSKKLLLSDSGFYLCACRRLGGFGYTFGSGTRLTVV.